This T cell receptor beta chain came from a study of OX40 agonist ivuxolimab in advanced cancers. About the study: Three patients, one with hepatocellular carcinoma and two with cutaneous melanoma, responded partially.

Data came from immunoSEQ multiplex PCR; TCRdb stores just in-frame clones and leaves some out. The data hold some 51,000 clones, with 70% to 90% observed a single time. Blood sampling took place at baseline, cycle 4 day 1, and cycle 7 day 1. CDR3 length: 14 residues. In germline, CDR1 is SGHTA, CDR2 FQGTGA. The V gene end was trimmed by 5 bases and the J gene end by 4 bases; junction bases not matched to a gene: 2. J is TRBJ2-1 and V is TRBV7-3, with 10 nucleotides matching TRBD1. This receptor was identified in an adult with an advanced solid tumor such as melanoma, head and neck, liver or kidney cancer. The sample here was CD4+ or CD8+ T cells sorted from blood, taken in a trial of the OX40 agonist ivuxolimab. As DNA, the CDR3 is TGTGCCAGCAGCCGGGACAGGGGATACAATGAGCAGTTCTTC. Translated: CASSRDRGYNEQFF.